This T cell receptor (beta chain) comes out of a study of T cells in Graves' hyperthyroidism and ophthalmopathy. General study points: The majority of expanded thyroid clonotypes above 0.001 also appeared in blood.

Amplified TCR beta CDR3 regions derived from RNA transcripts. The study used the HTBI primer set for a first-round RT-PCR of the TCR CDR3. TCRdb called the multiplex PCR reads again in MiXCR, with one record for every CDR3 protein. The sample contains approximately 320,000 distinct CDR3 sequences, about 15% of which appear only once. About this clonotype itself: The antigen is unknown.

A lack of ophthalmopathy progression within 18 months defined stable Graves' hyperthyroidism. Together with thyroid ultrasound, orbital computed tomography, serum thyroxine and TRAb, clinical symptoms were used for diagnoses. Cells are PBMCs isolated from roughly 9.2 ml of fresh blood. V was clipped by 7 bases and J by 10 bases, with 20 bases between them. Germline CDR1 reads SNHLY; CDR2 reads FYNNEI. This CDR3 region has 15 residues. The sequenced material came from blood. This receptor was taken from a man between 25 and 39 years old with Graves' hyperthyroidism. The chain combines TRBV2 with TRBJ1-6, with D perhaps TRBD1 (5 bases). CDR3 sequence: CASTKAGILGSPLHF. In DNA, the CDR3 is TGTGCCAGCACCAAGGCAGGGATCTTGGGATCACCCCTCCACTTT.